This is a list of T cell receptor beta chains from one sample in a study of shared clonotypes between healthy human individuals. Measured with immunoSEQ multiplex PCR; TCRdb has only the in-frame clones, and not every one. The sample yields about 1.1 million clones, approximately 80% seen once. Sequences were obtained from memory CD4+ T cells from PBMCs. All receptors come from a man younger than 35 in good health. Some clones in this sample may be carry-over from other donors' samples. Both conserved end residues are part of each CDR3. Each record gives: V gene, J gene, CDR3 protein.

TRBV21-1,TRBJ2-1,CASSKPTWDRSSYNEQFF
TRBV7-8,TRBJ1-2,CASSARLGQGRGYGYTF
TRBV18,TRBJ2-3,CASSPVDRAPTDTQYF
TRBV2,TRBJ1-1,CASSVMSRGNTEAFF
TRBV4-2,TRBJ1-2,CASSQVDSGRAGYTF
TRBV5-1,TRBJ2-7,CASRKGTGGLEQYF
TRBV2,TRBJ2-2,CASRRLLTGELFF
TRBV4-1,NA,CASSQGEARGAYEQYF
TRBV9,TRBJ2-1,CASSVAGNYNEQFF
TRBV28,TRBJ2-5,CASSTGGESRETQYF
TRBV7-3,TRBJ2-3,CASSFGNTDTQYF
TRBV28,TRBJ2-7,CASSRGEQYF
TRBV6-6,TRBJ2-1,CASSDGARGDEQFF
TRBV5-1,TRBJ1-1,CASSLAQGDVTEAFF
TRBV30,TRBJ2-2,CAWKRQANTGELFF
TRBV19,TRBJ1-3,CASSNQGTGNTIYF
TRBV5-6,TRBJ1-1,CASSLGSRSHSEAFF
TRBV5-6,TRBJ2-5,CASSLAWQETQYF
TRBV6-6,TRBJ1-2,CASSYNHIYGYTF
TRBV6-1,TRBJ1-5,CGTGSESNQPQHF
TRBV7-9,TRBJ2-3,CASSLGLITDTQYF
TRBV11-2,TRBJ2-2,CASSLVGLASNTGELFF
TRBV29-1,TRBJ1-4,CSVVTGANEKLFF
TRBV7-9,TRBJ2-2,CASSMGAGELFF
TRBV5-8,TRBJ1-2,CASIHQRRPRVPF
TRBV9,TRBJ2-2,CASSPRTGRNTGELFF
TRBV6-1,TRBJ1-3,CASSGGRSSGNTIYF
TRBV19,TRBJ2-1,CASTGLAVYNEQFF
TRBV7-9,TRBJ2-5,CASSSGTGGGETQYF
TRBV5-6,TRBJ2-7,CASSLGTLYEQYF
TRBV19,TRBJ2-3,CASGGLAMGDTQYF
TRBV28,TRBJ2-2,CASSSPGAGRAGELFF
TRBV30,TRBJ1-3,CASTLIPGQISSGNTIYF
TRBV6-5,TRBJ2-7,CATYNAYEQYF
TRBV18,TRBJ1-2,CASLPVNAREYYGYTF
TRBV11-2,TRBJ1-4,CASSSKGQTNEKLFF
TRBV7-3,TRBJ2-6,CASSLMVGANVLTF
TRBV5-1,TRBJ1-3,CASSLFGQGISGGNTIYF
TRBV21-1,TRBJ2-5,CASRPVGGGRDYQETQYF
TRBV6-5,TRBJ2-7,CASSPSRREQYF
TRBV2,TRBJ2-7,CASTEGGASTYEQYF
TRBV5-6,TRBJ1-3,CASSFPYSLTGPSGNTIYF
TRBV13,TRBJ2-1,CASTFQGWSSGHNEQFF
TRBV4-1,TRBJ1-2,CASSPQTGYGYTF
TRBV4-3,TRBJ1-4,CASSQEEGEKLFF
TRBV5-4,TRBJ2-5,CASSFWGSAGETQYF
TRBV5-1,TRBJ2-1,CASSLGTSGRASEQFF
TRBV7-3,TRBJ2-3,CASSSSGTPDTQYF
TRBV27,TRBJ2-5,CASTSVVAGWLRAGTQYF
TRBV5-4,TRBJ2-2,CASSASGGTGELFF
TRBV4-1,TRBJ1-5,CASSPTGIDNQPQHF
TRBV9,TRBJ2-5,CASSVELKETQYF
TRBV25-1,TRBJ1-3,CASSEWPASNTIYF
TRBV2,TRBJ1-5,CASSNVAQPQHF
TRBV18,TRBJ2-1,CASSLADTYNEQFF